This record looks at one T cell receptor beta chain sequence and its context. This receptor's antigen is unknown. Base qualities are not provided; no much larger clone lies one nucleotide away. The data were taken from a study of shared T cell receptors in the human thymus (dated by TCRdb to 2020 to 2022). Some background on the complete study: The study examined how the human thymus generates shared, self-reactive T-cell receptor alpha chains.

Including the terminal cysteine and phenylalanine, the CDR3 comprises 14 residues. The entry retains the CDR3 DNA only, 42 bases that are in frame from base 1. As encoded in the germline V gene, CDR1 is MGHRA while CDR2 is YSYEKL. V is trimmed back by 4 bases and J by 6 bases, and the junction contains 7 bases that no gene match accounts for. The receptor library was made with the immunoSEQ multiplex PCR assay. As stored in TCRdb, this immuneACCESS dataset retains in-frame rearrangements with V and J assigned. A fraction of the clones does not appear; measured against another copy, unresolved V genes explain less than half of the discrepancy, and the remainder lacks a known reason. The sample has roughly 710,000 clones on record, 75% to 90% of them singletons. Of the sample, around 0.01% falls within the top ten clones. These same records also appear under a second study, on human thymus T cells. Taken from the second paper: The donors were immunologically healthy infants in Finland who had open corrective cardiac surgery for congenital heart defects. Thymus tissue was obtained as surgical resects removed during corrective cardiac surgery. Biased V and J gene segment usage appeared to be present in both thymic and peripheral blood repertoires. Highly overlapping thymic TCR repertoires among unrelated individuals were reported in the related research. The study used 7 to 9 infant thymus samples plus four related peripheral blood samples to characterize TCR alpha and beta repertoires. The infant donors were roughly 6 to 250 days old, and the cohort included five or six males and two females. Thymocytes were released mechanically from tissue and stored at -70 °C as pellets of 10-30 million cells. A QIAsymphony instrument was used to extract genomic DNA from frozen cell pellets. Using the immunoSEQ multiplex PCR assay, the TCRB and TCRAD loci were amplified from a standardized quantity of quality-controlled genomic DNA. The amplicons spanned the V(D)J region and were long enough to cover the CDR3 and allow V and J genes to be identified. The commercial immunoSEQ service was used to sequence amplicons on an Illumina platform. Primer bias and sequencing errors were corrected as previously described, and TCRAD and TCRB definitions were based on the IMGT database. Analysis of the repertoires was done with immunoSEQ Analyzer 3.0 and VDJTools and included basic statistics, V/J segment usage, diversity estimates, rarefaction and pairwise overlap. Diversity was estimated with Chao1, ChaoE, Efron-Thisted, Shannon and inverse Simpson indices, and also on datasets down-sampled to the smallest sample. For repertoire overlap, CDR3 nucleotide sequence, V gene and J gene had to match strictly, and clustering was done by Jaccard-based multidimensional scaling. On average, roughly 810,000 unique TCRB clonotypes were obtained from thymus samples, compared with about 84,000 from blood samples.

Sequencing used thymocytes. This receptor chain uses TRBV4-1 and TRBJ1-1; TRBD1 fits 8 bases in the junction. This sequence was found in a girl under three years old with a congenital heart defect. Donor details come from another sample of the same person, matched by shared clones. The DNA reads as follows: TGCGCCAGCAGCCTCCCAGGGGGCGGGGCTGAAGCTTTCTTT. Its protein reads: CASSLPGGGAEAFF.